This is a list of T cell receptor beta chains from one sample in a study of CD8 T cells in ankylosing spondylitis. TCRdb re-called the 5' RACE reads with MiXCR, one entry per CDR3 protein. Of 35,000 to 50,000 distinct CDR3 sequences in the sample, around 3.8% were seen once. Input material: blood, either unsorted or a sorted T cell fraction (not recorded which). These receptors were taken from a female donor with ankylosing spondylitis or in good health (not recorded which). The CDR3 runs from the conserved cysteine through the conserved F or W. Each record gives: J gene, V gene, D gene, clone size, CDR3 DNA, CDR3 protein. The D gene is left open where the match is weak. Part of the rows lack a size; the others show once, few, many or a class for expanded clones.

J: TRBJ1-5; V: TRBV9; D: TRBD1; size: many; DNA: TGTGCCAGCAGCGTAGACGGGACAGTTATCAGCCCCCAGCATTTT; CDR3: CASSVDGTVISPQHF
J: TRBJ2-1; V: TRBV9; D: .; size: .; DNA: TGTGCCAGCAGCCCGATGGGTCGCTTCCACAATGAGCAGTTCTTC; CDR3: CASSPMGRFHNEQFF
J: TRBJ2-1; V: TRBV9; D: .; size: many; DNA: TGTGCCAGCAGCGTAGATCCGGGACACGGTGACAATGAGCAGTTCTTC; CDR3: CASSVDPGHGDNEQFF
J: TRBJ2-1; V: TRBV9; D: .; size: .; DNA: TGTGCCAGCAGCGTTAGGTTTCTGGGGGCCGGATACAATGAGCAGTTCTTC; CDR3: CASSVRFLGAGYNEQFF
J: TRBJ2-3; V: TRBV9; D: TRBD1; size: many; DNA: TGTGCCAGCAGCGCCCCCGGGACAGCAACAGATACGCAGTATTTT; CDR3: CASSAPGTATDTQYF
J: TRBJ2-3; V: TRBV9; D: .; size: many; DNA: TGTGCCAGCAGCATATCGAGGGGAGATACGCAGTATTTT; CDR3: CASSISRGDTQYF
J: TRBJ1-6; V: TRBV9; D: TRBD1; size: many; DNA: TGTGCCAGCAGCGTAGGACAGGGGGCGAGGGGAGTTCCCCTCCACTTT; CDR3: CASSVGQGARGVPLHF
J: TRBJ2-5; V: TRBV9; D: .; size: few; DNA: TGTGCCAGCAGCTACAGGGTGGGACAAGAGACCCAGTACTTC; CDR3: CASSYRVGQETQYF
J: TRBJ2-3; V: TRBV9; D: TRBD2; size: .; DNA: TGTGCCAGCAGCGTACAAGCCGGGGGGGCGGCAGATACGCAGTATTTT; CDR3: CASSVQAGGAADTQYF
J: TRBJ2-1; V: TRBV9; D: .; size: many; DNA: TGTGCCAGCAGCGTTTTCACGGGACTGGCCCTAGATGAGCAGTTCTTC; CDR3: CASSVFTGLALDEQFF
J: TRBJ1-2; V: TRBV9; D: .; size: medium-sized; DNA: TGTGCCAGCAGCCCACCGTGGGGGACGGACTATGGCTACACCTTC; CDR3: CASSPPWGTDYGYTF
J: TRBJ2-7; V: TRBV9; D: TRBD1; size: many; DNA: TGTGCCAGCAGCATTGAAGTACAGGGGAACGAGCAGTACTTC; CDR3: CASSIEVQGNEQYF
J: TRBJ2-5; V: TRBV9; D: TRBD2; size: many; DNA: TGTGCCAGCAGCCTGGGAGGGACTAGTGATAAAGAGACCCAGTACTTC; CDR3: CASSLGGTSDKETQYF
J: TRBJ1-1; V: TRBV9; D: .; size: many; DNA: TGTGCCAGCAGCACACCAGGGCACACTGAAGCTTTCTTT; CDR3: CASSTPGHTEAFF
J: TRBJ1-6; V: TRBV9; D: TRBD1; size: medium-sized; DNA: TGTGCCAGCAGCGAACGGACAGGGAATTCACCCCTCCACTTT; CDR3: CASSERTGNSPLHF
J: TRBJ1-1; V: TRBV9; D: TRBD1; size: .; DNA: TGTGCCAGCAGCGTAGGGCAGGGGGCTAGGAACACTGAAGCTTTCTTT; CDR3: CASSVGQGARNTEAFF
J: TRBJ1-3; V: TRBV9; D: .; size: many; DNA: TGTGCCAGCAGCGTAAAGGACCGGTTTCCTGGAAACACCATATATTTT; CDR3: CASSVKDRFPGNTIYF
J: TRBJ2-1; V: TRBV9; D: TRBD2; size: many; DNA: TGTGCCAGCAGCGTCCCCAGTAGCGGGGAGAACAATGAGCAGTTCTTC; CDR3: CASSVPSSGENNEQFF
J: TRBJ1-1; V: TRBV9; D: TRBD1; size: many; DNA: TGTGCCAGCAGCGGGGGACAGGGGACCACTGAAGCTTTCTTT; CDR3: CASSGGQGTTEAFF
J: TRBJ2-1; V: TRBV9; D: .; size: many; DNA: TGTGCCAGCAGCGTAAGATGGGGCGGGGGCCATTACAATGAGCAGTTCTTC; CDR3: CASSVRWGGGHYNEQFF
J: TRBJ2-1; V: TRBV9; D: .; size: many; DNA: TGTGCCAGCAGCGTTGCGGACACCCGAAGCGATGAGCAGTTCTTC; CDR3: CASSVADTRSDEQFF
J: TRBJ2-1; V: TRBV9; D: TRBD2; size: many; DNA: TGTGCCAGCACCCCTACGGGACTAGCCGGTGAGCAGTTCTTC; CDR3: CASTPTGLAGEQFF
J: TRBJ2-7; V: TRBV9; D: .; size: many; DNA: TGTGCCAGCAGCGTAGTAGGGAGCTCCTACGAGCAGTACTTC; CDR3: CASSVVGSSYEQYF
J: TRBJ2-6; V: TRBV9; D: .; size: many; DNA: TGTGCCAGCAGCGTCACAGGGATTTCTGGGGCCAACGTCCTGACTTTC; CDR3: CASSVTGISGANVLTF
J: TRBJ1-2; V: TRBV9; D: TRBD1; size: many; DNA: TGTGCCAGCAGCGCCCAGGACAGGCCCTATGGCTACACCTTC; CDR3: CASSAQDRPYGYTF
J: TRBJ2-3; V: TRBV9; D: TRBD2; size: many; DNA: TGTGCCAGCAGCGGGGGATCGGCGGGGGGCAGCACAGATACGCAGTATTTT; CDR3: CASSGGSAGGSTDTQYF
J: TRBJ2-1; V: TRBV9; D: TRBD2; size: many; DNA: TGTGCCAGCAGCCTCTCCGGGACTAGCGGGAATGAGCAGTTCTTC; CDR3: CASSLSGTSGNEQFF
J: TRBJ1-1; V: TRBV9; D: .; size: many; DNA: TGTGCCAGCAGCCCCCAATCCTCTCGTAACACTGAAGCTTTCTTT; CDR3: CASSPQSSRNTEAFF
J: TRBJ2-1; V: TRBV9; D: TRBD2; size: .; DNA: TGTGCCAGCAGCCTGGGACTAGCATCCGATGAGCAGTTCTTC; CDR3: CASSLGLASDEQFF
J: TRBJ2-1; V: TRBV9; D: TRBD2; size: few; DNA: TGTGCCAGCAGCGTAGCAGCGGGGGATGGTGATGAGCAGTTCTTC; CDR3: CASSVAAGDGDEQFF
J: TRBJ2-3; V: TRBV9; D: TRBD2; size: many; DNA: TGTGCCAGCAGCGTAGAGGGGCTAGCGGGGGGGCTTGGTACGCAGTATTTT; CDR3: CASSVEGLAGGLGTQYF
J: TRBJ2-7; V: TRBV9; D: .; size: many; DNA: TGTGCCAGCAGCGCACGCGAGGGTTTCTCCGAGCAGTACTTC; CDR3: CASSAREGFSEQYF
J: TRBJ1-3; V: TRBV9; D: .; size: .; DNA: TGTGCCAGCAGCGCCCACAAAGAGTCTGGAAACACCATATATTTT; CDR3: CASSAHKESGNTIYF
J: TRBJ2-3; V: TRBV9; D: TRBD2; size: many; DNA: TGTGCCAGCAGCGCCGGACTAGCGGGGACCCCTAGCACAGATACGCAGTATTTT; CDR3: CASSAGLAGTPSTDTQYF
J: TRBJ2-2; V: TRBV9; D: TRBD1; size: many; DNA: TGTGCCAGCAGCGGACAGGGTCACACCGGGGAGCTGTTTTTT; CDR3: CASSGQGHTGELFF
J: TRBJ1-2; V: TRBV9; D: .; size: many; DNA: TGTGCCAGCAGCCAGGGTGGAGGCTACACCTTC; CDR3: CASSQGGGYTF
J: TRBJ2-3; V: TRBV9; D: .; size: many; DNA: TGTGCCAGCAGCGTAGACGTGGGGGGTAGCACAGATACGCAGTATTTT; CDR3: CASSVDVGGSTDTQYF
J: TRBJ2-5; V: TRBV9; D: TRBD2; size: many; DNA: TGTGCCAGCAGCGGCGGACTAGCGGGGGGGGAAGAGACCCAGTACTTC; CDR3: CASSGGLAGGEETQYF
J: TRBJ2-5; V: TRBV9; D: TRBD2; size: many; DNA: TGTGCCAGCAGCGTAGGGAGTAGCGGGGGGTTGAGTTACGAGACCCAGTACTTC; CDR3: CASSVGSSGGLSYETQYF
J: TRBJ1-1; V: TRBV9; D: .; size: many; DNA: TGTGCCAGCAGCCGTACCGGGACGGATGAAGCTTTCTTT; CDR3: CASSRTGTDEAFF
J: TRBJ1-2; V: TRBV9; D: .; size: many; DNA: TGTGCCAGCACCGGCGGGGGGTTGACTAACTATGGCTACACCTTC; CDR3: CASTGGGLTNYGYTF
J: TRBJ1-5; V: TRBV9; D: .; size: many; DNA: TGTGCCAGCAGCCCCCGCGGAAGCAATCAGCCCCAGCATTTT; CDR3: CASSPRGSNQPQHF